This T cell receptor beta chain came from a study of PD-1 blockade in classical Hodgkin lymphoma. General study results and limits: Lower baseline TCR diversity marked trial partial responders and progressors. Relapsed/refractory patients reportedly had the lowest baseline TCR diversity, below newly diagnosed patients, who were below healthy donors. CD4+ TCR diversity climbed significantly by C4D1, unlike CD8+ TCR diversity.

TCRdb's table, derived via immunoSEQ multiplex PCR, lists solely in-frame clones and lacks some. The data show around 50,000 clones, with about 75% seen just once and roughly 12% held by the top ten. The germline CDR1 and CDR2 sequences are GTSNPN and SVGIG (reference sequence). The V end was cut by 3 bases, the J end by 6 bases, with 21 bases between. This CDR3 comprises 16 residues. The time point here: cycle 4 day 1 (C4D1), after five to seven weeks of nivolumab. Patients all relapsed after autologous stem cell transplantation, and there was variation in brentuximab vedotin exposure. Worth noting for this clone: Its antigen is unknown.

The receptor was isolated from a human donor with classical Hodgkin lymphoma. Sample: peripheral blood mononuclear cells (PBMCs), taken before the fourth cycle of nivolumab. The chain links TRBV30 to TRBJ1-5; the D gene is possibly TRBD1 (6 bases). The CDR3 protein is CAWSAYRAISGQPQHF. DNA of the CDR3: TGTGCCTGGAGCGCGTACAGGGCTATATCGGGTCAGCCCCAGCATTTT.